Listed here are 2 T cell receptor beta chains from one sample, sequenced in a study of shared clonotypes between healthy human individuals. The naive CD8 subset, CD45RO-negative cells positively selected for CCR7, excluded terminally differentiated effector memory CD45RA+ cells. This table comes from immunoSEQ multiplex PCR, and its TCRdb copy is limited to in-frame clones, with some not included. The repertoire includes around 1,900,000 clones, 93% of them detected once, and roughly 1.7% sits in the top ten. Sequenced input: naive CD8+ T cells from PBMCs. The receptors here all came from a man between 18 and 29 years old in good health. Some clones in this sample may be carry-over from other donors' samples.

This clone has just one count. At the DNA level, this CDR3 is encoded by other sequences in the same sample as well. This sequence joins TRBV9 and TRBJ2-2; D unclear. The CDR3 covers 16 residues. CDR1 and CDR2 (germline): SGDLS, YYNGEE. V shed 0 bases and J shed 3 bases, with 12 bases lying between them. CDR3 sequence (DNA): TGTGCCAGCAGCGTAGGTCGGGTACGGGACACCGGGGAGCTGTTTTTT. Encoded protein: CASSVGRVRDTGELFF.

The chain links TRBV5-4 to TRBJ2-1, with D maybe TRBD2 (6 bases). This CDR3 has 13 amino acids. The germline V gene encodes CDR1 SGHNT and CDR2 YYREEE (reference sequence). Trimming shortened V by 2 bases and J by 6 bases, and 9 bases separated the two germline ends. The CDR3 sequence: CASSFRDSNEQFF. DNA of the CDR3: TGTGCCAGCAGCTTCCGGGACTCCAATGAGCAGTTCTTC.